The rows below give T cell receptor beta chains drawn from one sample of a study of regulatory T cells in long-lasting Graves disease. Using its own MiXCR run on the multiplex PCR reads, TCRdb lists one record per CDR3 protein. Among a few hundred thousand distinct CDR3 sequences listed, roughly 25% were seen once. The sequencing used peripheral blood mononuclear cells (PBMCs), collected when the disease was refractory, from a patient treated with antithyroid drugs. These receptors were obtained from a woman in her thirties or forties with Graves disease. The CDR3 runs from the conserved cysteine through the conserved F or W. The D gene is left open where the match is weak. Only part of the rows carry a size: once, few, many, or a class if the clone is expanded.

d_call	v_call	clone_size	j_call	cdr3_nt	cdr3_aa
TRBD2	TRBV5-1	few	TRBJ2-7	TGCGCCAGCAGCCGCGGCCCGAGACTAGCCCCCTACGAGCAGTACTTC	CASSRGPRLAPYEQYF
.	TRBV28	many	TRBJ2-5	TGTGCCAGCAGTTTGTATACACTAGCCCAAGAGACCCAGTACTTC	CASSLYTLAQETQYF
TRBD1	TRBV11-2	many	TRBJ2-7	TGTGCCAGCAGGACCACAGGGGTATCCTACGAGCAGTACTTC	CASRTTGVSYEQYF
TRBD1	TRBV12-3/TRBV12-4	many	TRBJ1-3	TGTGCCAGCAGTTCGGGACAGGGCAACACCATATATTTT	CASSSGQGNTIYF
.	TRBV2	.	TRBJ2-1	TGTGCCAGCAGTCGCCGGGACAACCCGAATGAGCAGTTCTTC	CASSRRDNPNEQFF
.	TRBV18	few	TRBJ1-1	TGTGCCAGCTCACCCGTCGGGGCTAACACTGAAGCTTTCTTT	CASSPVGANTEAFF
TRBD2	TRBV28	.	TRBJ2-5	TGTGCCAGCAGTTTACGGAGGACTAGCGGGACGTGGCCAGAGACCCAGTACTTC	CASSLRRTSGTWPETQYF
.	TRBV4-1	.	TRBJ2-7	TGCGCCAGCAGCCAAGTGGCAGGGTCCTACGAGCAGTACTTC	CASSQVAGSYEQYF
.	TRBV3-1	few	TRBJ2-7	TGTGCCAGCAGCCAAGAGGGCCTACCCTTATACGAGCAGTACTTC	CASSQEGLPLYEQYF
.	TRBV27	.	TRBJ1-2	TGTGCCAGCAAGTCTGGGACAACGGGGTATGGCTACACCTTC	CASKSGTTGYGYTF
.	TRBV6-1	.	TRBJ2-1	TGTGCCAGCAGCCCTAGGACTGGCTACAATGAGCAGTTCTTC	CASSPRTGYNEQFF
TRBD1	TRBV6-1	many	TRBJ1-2	TGTGCCAGCAGTCAAGGGGGACAGTACTATGGCTACACCTTC	CASSQGGQYYGYTF
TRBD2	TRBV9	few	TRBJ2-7	TGTGCCAGCAGCGTGGGGCTGCTCGGGGGGTCCGAGCAGTACTTC	CASSVGLLGGSEQYF
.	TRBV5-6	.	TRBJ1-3	TGTGCCAGCAGCTTGGGGGGGCACGAAAACACCATATATTTT	CASSLGGHENTIYF
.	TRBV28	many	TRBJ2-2	TGTGCCACACCCTCTCGGGGAGGTAGCGCCGGGGAGCTGTTTTTT	CATPSRGGSAGELFF
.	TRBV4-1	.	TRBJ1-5	TGCGCCAGCAGCCTTGGACATTTCAATCAGCCCCAGCATTTT	CASSLGHFNQPQHF
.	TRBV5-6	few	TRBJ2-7	TGTGCCAGCACCCCAAGACAGAGCATCTACGAGCAGTACTTC	CASTPRQSIYEQYF
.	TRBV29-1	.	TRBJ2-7	TGCAGCATAACATCGAGGGAAACAGGCTACGAGCAGTACTTC	CSITSRETGYEQYF
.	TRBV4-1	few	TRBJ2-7	TGCGCCAGCAGCCAAGATACTCGGCGCGCTGATTCCTACGAGCAGTACTTC	CASSQDTRRADSYEQYF
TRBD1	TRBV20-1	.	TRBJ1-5	TGCAGTGCTAGACAGGGGGCGAGCAATCAGCCCCAGCATTTT	CSARQGASNQPQHF
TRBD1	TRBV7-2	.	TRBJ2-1	TGTGCCAGCAGCGTAGGGACAGTCAATGAGCAGTTCTTC	CASSVGTVNEQFF
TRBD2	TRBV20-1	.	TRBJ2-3	TGCAGTGCTCTCCCTAGCGGGAGGCCCACAGATACGCAGTATTTT	CSALPSGRPTDTQYF
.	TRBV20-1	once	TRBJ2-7	TGCAGTGCCAGGGGTCTGGGCAACTCCTACGAGCAGTACTTC	CSARGLGNSYEQYF
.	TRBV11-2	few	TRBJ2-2	TGTGCCAGCAGCTTAGTTTTCAGAAAGAACACCGGGGAGCTGTTTTTT	CASSLVFRKNTGELFF
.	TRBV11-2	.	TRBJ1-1	TGTGCCAGCAGGCCAGCTGAAGGGCAGTATTTTTTAAGGATGAACACTGAAGCTTTCTTT	CASRPAEGQYFLRMNTEAFF
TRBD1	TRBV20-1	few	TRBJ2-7	TGCAGTGCTAGCCCAACAGCAGGACAGGGGTTTTACGAGCAGTACTTC	CSASPTAGQGFYEQYF
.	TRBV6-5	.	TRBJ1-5	TGTGCCAGCAGTTACTTCCCCAATCAGCCCCAGCATTTT	CASSYFPNQPQHF
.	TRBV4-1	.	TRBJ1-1	TGCGCCAGCAGCCGCATAACAGGGAACACTGAAGCTTTCTTT	CASSRITGNTEAFF
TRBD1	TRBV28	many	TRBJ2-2	TGTGCCAGCACGTCGGGACAGTCGGACGGGGAGCTGTTTTTT	CASTSGQSDGELFF
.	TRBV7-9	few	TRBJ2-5	TGTGCCAGCAGCTTAGGTCAGGCACGGGAGACCCAGTACTTC	CASSLGQARETQYF
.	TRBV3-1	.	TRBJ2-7	TGTGCCAGCAGCCGCACGGGACTCGCGGGTTCCTACGAGCAGTACTTC	CASSRTGLAGSYEQYF
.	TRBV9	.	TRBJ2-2	TGTGCCAGCAGCGTTGGGCTCTCGGGCACCGGGGAGCTGTTTTTT	CASSVGLSGTGELFF
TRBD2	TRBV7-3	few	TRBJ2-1	TGTGCCAGCAGCTTCGGACTAGCGGGAGTCAATGAGCAGTTCTTC	CASSFGLAGVNEQFF
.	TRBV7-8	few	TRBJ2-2	TGTGCCAGCAGCTTATCTTTGGTTTGGGGGTTTAGCGGGGAGCTGTTTTTT	CASSLSLVWGFSGELFF
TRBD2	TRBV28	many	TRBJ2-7	TGTGCCAGCAGTTCCCCGGGACTAGCGGATACCTACGAGCAGTACTTC	CASSSPGLADTYEQYF
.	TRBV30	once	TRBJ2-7	TGTGCCTGGAGTCTTCAGTTCTACGAGCAGTACTTC	CAWSLQFYEQYF
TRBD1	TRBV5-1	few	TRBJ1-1	TGCGCCAGCACCCGGACAGGCATGAACACTGAAGCTTTCTTT	CASTRTGMNTEAFF
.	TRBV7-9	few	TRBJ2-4	TGTGCCAGCAGCCGACAAGACAGGCCCCACGCCAAAAACATTCAGTACTTC	CASSRQDRPHAKNIQYF
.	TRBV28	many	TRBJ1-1	TGTGCCAGCAGTTCCCGACACCACTTGCCTACCATGAACACTGAAGCTTTCTTT	CASSSRHHLPTMNTEAFF
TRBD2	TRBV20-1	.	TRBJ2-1	TGCAGTGCTAAACAAAATGGCGGACTAGCGGGAGTCAATGAGCAGTTCTTC	CSAKQNGGLAGVNEQFF
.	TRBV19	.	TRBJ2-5	TGTGCCAGTAGTCTGACAGGTCCCTTTGAGACCCAGTACTTC	CASSLTGPFETQYF
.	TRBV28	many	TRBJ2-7	TGTGCCAGCAGTCCTCTTAAAAGGAACGAGCAGTACTTC	CASSPLKRNEQYF
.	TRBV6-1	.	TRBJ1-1	TGTGCCAGCAGTGACTCGATCGGGGTCGGCAGGGACGACACTGAAGCTTTCTTT	CASSDSIGVGRDDTEAFF
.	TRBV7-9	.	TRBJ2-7	TGTGCCAGCAGCGATCCGGGACGACTGAGCGAGCAGTACTTC	CASSDPGRLSEQYF
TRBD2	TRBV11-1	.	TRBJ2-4	TGTGCCAGCAGCCGACGTCCGTGGGAGACGGGGGGCAAAAACATTCAGTACTTC	CASSRRPWETGGKNIQYF
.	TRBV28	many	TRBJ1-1	TGTGCCAGCAGCTTAAGCGTCACTGAAGCTTTCTTT	CASSLSVTEAFF
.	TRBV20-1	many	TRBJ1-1	TGCAGTGCTAGAGAATCAGGGTCCGGCACTGAAGCTTTCTTT	CSARESGSGTEAFF
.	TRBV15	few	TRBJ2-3	TGTGCCACCAGCAGATTGGACAGCTTCACAGATACGCAGTATTTT	CATSRLDSFTDTQYF
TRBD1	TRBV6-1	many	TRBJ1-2	TGTGCCAGCAGACAGAGACAGGGTGGCTACACCTTC	CASRQRQGGYTF
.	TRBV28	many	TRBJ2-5	TGTGCCAGTACAGTAAATAGCGGAAGTTTATACCAAGAGACCCAGTACTTC	CASTVNSGSLYQETQYF
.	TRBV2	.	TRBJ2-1	TGTGCCAGTTCGCCCGACGGGGAGCTCAATGAGCAGTTCTTC	CASSPDGELNEQFF
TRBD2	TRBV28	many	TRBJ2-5	TGTGCCAGCAGTTTTCCGTTGGCGGGAGGAGGGGAGACCCAGTACTTC	CASSFPLAGGGETQYF
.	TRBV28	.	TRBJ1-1	TGTGCCAGCAGTGCGAGGGACCGAATGAACACTGAAGCTTTCTTT	CASSARDRMNTEAFF
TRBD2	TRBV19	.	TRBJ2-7	TGTGCCAGTAGTAGCCCCGGTAGCGGGAGATCTTACGAGCAGTACTTC	CASSSPGSGRSYEQYF
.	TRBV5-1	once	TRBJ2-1	TGCGCCAGCAGCGTAGGACTGATGAGCTCCTACAATGAGCAGTTCTTC	CASSVGLMSSYNEQFF
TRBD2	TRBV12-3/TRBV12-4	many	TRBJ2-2	TGTGCCAGCAGTTTGTTGTTCGGTCGTAGGACTAGCGGGAGTTCTTACACCGGGGAGCTGTTTTTT	CASSLLFGRRTSGSSYTGELFF
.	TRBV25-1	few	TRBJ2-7	TGTGCCAGCAGTGATCAAGGACTAACAACAAACTTC	CASSDQGLTTNF
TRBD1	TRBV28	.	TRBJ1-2	TGTGCCAGCGAGGACAGGGAGGGTTATGGCTACACCTTC	CASEDREGYGYTF
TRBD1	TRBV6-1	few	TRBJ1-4	TGTGCCAGTAGTAAAGGGCCCCGTGGACAGGCCACCGAAAAACTGTTTTTT	CASSKGPRGQATEKLFF